This T cell receptor (beta chain) originates from a study of vaccination effects on CD4 cells after COVID-19. This table comes from immunoSEQ multiplex PCR, and its TCRdb copy is limited to in-frame clones, with some not included. The sample carries around 46,000 clones, under 85% recorded once. Antigen-specific CD4+ T cells were expanded (with viral peptide pools) by the ViraFEST assay ahead of sequencing. Cells that had been cultured for ten to eleven days were the source of isolated CD4+ T cells. Participants received two doses of either the BNT162b2 or mRNA-1273 vaccine. No vaccinee had earlier SARS-CoV-2 infection, and nucleocapsid antibodies were negative. Only a few counts were recorded for this clone. Antigen: not known. CDR1 SGDLS and CDR2 YYNGEE come from the germline V gene. The V end was cut by 1 base, the J end by 7 bases, with 11 bases between. The CDR3 has 13 residues.

This receptor was identified in a human donor who received a COVID-19 vaccine. The sequences come from CD4+ T cells from PBMCs cultured with HCoV-OC43 spike peptides, collected after COVID-19 vaccination. Sample subset: HCoV-OC43 spike overlapping peptide pool stimulation. J is TRBJ2-5 and V is TRBV9, with D unresolved. CDR3 sequence (DNA): TGTGCCAGCAGCGTAACTACTCCAGGGACCCAGTACTTC. Translation gives CASSVTTPGTQYF.